The sequence of this TCR beta chain was determined in a study of beta chain features in type 1 diabetes. The wider study: In all, more than 90,000,000 sorted cells from all samples were analyzed.

The CDR3 runs 13 residues. V lost 4 bases to trimming and J lost 6 bases, with 11 bases between them. CDR1 and CDR2 (germline): SGHAT, FQDESV (reference sequence). Overall study results and limits: Patients with type 1 diabetes carried fewer insertions and had more deletions at their VDJ junctions.

This clone was recorded only once. Its antigen remains unknown. Every isolated RNA sample was fully reverse transcribed, so sequencing captured expressed TCRB transcripts. An average near 3.57 million reads came from naive, central memory and regulatory T cell samples. Clones were read by immunoSEQ multiplex PCR, and TCRdb kept only the in-frame ones, dropping some. The table includes fewer than 650,000 clones, roughly a sixth detected once. Material: naive CD4+ T cells from blood. This receptor was obtained from a man between 18 and 29 years old in good health. J is TRBJ2-3 and V is TRBV11-1; no definite D call. The CDR3 DNA reads as TGTGCCAGCAGCTCCCTCCGATTTGATACGCAGTATTTT. Translation gives CASSSLRFDTQYF.